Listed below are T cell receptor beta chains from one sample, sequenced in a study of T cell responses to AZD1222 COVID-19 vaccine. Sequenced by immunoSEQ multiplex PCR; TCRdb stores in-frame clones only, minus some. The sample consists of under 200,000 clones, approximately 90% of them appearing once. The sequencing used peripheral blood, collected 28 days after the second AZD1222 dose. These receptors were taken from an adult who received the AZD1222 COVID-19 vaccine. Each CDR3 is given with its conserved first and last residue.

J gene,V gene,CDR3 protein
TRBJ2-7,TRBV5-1,CASRGSRYEQYF
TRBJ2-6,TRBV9,CASTKTPHQGSGANVLTF
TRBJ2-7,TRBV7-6,CASSLAISGTEQYF
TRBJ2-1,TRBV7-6,CASSLVWPQGYNEQFF
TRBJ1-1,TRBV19,CASEGQGPYTEAFF
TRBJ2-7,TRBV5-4,CASNDRASYEQYF
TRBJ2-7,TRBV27,CASSPVSSREQYF
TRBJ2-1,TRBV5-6,CASSLAPGTGFGEQFF
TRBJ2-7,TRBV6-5,CASSHETGATYEQYF
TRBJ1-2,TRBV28,CASSSNAMSGEGGYTF
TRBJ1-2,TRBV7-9,CASSHTTGPKYGYTF
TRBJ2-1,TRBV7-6,CASSLLSVAWNEQFF
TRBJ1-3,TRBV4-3,CASSQAAAGGYGVNTIYF
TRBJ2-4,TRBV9,CASSVSLQGVVAGDGDIQYF
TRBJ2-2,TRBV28,CASCVDSFTGELFF
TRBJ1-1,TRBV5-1,CASSLTTENTEAFF
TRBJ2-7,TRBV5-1,CASSLSSGGSYEQYF
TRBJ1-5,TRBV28,CASSTGTGNQPQHF